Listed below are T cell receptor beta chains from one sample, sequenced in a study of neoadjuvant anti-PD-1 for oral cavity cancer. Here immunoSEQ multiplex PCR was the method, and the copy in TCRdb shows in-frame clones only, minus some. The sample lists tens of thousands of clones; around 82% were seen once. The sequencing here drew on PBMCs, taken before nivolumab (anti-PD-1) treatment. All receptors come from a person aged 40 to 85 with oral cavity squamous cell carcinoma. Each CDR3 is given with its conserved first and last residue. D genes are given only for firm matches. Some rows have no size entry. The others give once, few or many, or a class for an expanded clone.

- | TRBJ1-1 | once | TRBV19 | TGTGCCAGTAGTATAGGTCAAGGGTTGGGCGAGAACACTGAAGCTTTCTTT | CASSIGQGLGENTEAFF
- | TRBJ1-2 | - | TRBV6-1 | TGTGCCAGCAGTACCAGGACGGGTAACTATGGCTACACCTTC | CASSTRTGNYGYTF
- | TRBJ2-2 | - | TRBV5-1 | TGCGCCAGCAGCATGCAGGCGCCGCCGAACACCGGGGAGCTGTTTTTT | CASSMQAPPNTGELFF
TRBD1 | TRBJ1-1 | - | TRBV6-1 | TGTGCCAGCGGGTGGACAGGGTCTAGCACTGAAGCTTTCTTT | CASGWTGSSTEAFF
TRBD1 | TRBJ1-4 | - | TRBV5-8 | TGTGCCAGCAGCTTCTACAGGGGGGCGAACGAAAAACTGTTTTTT | CASSFYRGANEKLFF
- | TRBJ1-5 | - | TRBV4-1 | TGCGCCAGCAGCCAAGATATGGGGGGCCGGCAGCCCCAGCATTTT | CASSQDMGGRQPQHF
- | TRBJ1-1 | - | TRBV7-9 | TGTGCCAGCAGCCCCCAGGAATGGAAGGAAGCTTTCTTT | CASSPQEWKEAFF
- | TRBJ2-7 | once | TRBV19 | TGTGCCAGTAGTACCGCGACAGGCAACTCCTACGAGCAGTACTTC | CASSTATGNSYEQYF
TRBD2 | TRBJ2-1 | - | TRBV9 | TGTGCCAGCAGCGGGCCCCAGACTAGCAACTACAATGAGCAGTTCTTC | CASSGPQTSNYNEQFF
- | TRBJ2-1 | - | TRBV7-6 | TGTGCCAGCAGCTTAGGAGGACAGTCCTACAATGAGCAGTTCTTC | CASSLGGQSYNEQFF
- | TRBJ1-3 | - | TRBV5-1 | TGCGCCAGCAGCTTGAGCCCCGTCTCTGGAAACACCATATATTTT | CASSLSPVSGNTIYF
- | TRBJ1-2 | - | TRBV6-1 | TGTGCCAGCAAAACGGGACGGATCAACTATGGCTACACCTTC | CASKTGRINYGYTF
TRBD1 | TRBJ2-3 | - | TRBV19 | TGTGCCAGTAGTATCCCTCGACAGGGCTTCAAGAGGAATACGCAGTATTTT | CASSIPRQGFKRNTQYF
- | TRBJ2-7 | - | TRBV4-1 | TGCGCCAGCAGCCAAGTGGTCTGCTACGAGCAGTACTTC | CASSQVVCYEQYF
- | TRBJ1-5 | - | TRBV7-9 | TGTGCCAGCAGCTCAGCGGGGAATCAGCCCCAGCATTTT | CASSSAGNQPQHF
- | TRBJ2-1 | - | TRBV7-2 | TGTGCCAGCAGCTTCTTCAGGTGGCGGGGCCGGCGATGGGTCACTGAGCAGTTCTTC | CASSFFRWRGRRWVTEQFF
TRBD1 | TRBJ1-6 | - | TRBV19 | TGTGCCAGTAGGGACAGGGGATATAATTCACCCCTCCACTTT | CASRDRGYNSPLHF
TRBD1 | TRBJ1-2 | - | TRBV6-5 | TGTGCCAGCAGTTACTCGAGGGGGCGCGATGGCTACACCTTC | CASSYSRGRDGYTF
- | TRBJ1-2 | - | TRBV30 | TGTGCCTGGAGTAGCGAAAACTATGGCTACACCTTC | CAWSSENYGYTF
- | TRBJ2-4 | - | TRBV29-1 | TGCAGCGTTGAAGATCCGGGAACGGACATTCAGTACTTC | CSVEDPGTDIQYF
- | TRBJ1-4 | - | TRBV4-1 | TGCGCCAGCAGCCAAGTAGGTAGTGCAGCTGAAAAACTGTTTTTT | CASSQVGSAAEKLFF
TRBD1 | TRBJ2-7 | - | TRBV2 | TGTGCCAGCAGGTCCGGGACAGGGGGCTACGAGCAGTACTTC | CASRSGTGGYEQYF
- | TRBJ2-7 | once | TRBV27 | TGTGCCAGCAGTTCCCGTGGCCTAGGCGAGCAGTACTTC | CASSSRGLGEQYF
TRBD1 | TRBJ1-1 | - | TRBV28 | TGTGCCAGCAGGGCAGAGGGGGCGGTCACTGAAGCTTTCTTT | CASRAEGAVTEAFF
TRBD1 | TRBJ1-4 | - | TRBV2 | TGTGCCAGCAGTGATTTGGGGGGATTCCCGACAGGGAGCATTACTAATGAAAAACTGTTTTTT | CASSDLGGFPTGSITNEKLFF
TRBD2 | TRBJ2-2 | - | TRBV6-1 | TGTGCCAGCAGTGAGAAGGCGGGGGGGCCGGCTGGGGCCGGGGAGCTGTTTTTT | CASSEKAGGPAGAGELFF
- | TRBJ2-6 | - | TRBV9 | TGTGCCAGCAGCCCCACAGGGTACTCTGGGGCCAACGTCCTGACTTTC | CASSPTGYSGANVLTF
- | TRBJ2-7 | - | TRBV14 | TGTGCCAGCAGCCAAGCATACGAGCAGTACTTC | CASSQAYEQYF
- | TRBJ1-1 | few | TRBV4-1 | TGCGCCAGCAGCCGGGTGGGCACTGAAGCTTTCTTT | CASSRVGTEAFF
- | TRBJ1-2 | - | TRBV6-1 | TGTGCCAGCAACCTAGGACTTCAGGATAACTATGGCTACACCTTC | CASNLGLQDNYGYTF
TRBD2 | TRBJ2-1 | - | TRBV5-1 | TGCGCCAGCAGCTTGACCACTAGCGGGAGGGGGCATGAGCAGTTCTTC | CASSLTTSGRGHEQFF
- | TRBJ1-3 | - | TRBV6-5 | TGTGCCAGCAGTTACAAAGGAGTTCTAGGAAACACCATATATTTT | CASSYKGVLGNTIYF
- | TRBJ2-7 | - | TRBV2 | TGTGCCAGCAGTGAGAAGTGGAGGACCTACGAGCAGTACTTC | CASSEKWRTYEQYF
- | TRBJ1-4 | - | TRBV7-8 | TGTGCCAGCAGGTCCCGTCCGGGACACAGGGAAAAACTGTTTTTT | CASRSRPGHREKLFF
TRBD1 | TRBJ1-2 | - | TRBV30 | TGTGCCTGGAGTCCCCCGTGGGACAGGGGGCTCGGGGGCTACACCTTC | CAWSPPWDRGLGGYTF
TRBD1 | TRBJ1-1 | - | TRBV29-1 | TGCAGCGTGGACAGGGTGAACACTGAAGCTTTCTTT | CSVDRVNTEAFF
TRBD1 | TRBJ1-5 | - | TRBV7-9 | TGTGCCAGCAGCCTACCCGGGACAGCTTATCAGCCCCAGCATTTT | CASSLPGTAYQPQHF
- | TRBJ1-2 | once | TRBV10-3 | TGTGCCATCACGTACGGGACCTATGGCTACACCTTC | CAITYGTYGYTF
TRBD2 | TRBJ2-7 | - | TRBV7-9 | TGTGCCAGCAGCTTAGATTCGGGAGGGGATTACGAGCAGTACTTC | CASSLDSGGDYEQYF
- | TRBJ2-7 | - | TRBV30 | TGTGCCTGGAGCACAGCCTACGAGCAGTACTTC | CAWSTAYEQYF
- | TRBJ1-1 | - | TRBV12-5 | TGTGCTAGTGGTTTGGTACGGGGGCAGGGCGTCGGCTACACTGAAGCTTTCTTT | CASGLVRGQGVGYTEAFF
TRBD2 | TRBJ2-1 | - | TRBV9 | TGTGCCAGCAGCGTATCTAGCGGGAAATATAGTGAGCAGTTCTTC | CASSVSSGKYSEQFF
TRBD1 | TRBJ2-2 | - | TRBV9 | TGTGCCAGCAGGGACAGGTCGAACACCGGGGAGCTGTTTTTT | CASRDRSNTGELFF
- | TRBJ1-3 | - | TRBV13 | TGTGCCAGCAGCCTACCACCCCAGAGCCCCTCTGGAAACACCATATATTTT | CASSLPPQSPSGNTIYF